These T cell receptor beta chains were read from a single sample in a study of sequential checkpoint blockade in melanoma. The repertoire was sequenced with immunoSEQ multiplex PCR; TCRdb's copy has only in-frame clones and lacks some. The data hold roughly 20,000 clones, with roughly 74% observed a single time. The source material was CD8+ T cells sorted from blood (inferred from file names), sampled from a patient given nivolumab and ipilimumab in sequence. These receptors were obtained from a human donor with melanoma. Both conserved end residues are part of each CDR3. A D gene is named only where the DNA matches it firmly. Clone size is shown for a subset of rows, as once, few, many or a class of expanded clone.

v_call	d_call	j_call	clone_size	cdr3_nt	cdr3_aa
TRBV27	-	TRBJ2-1	once	TGTGCCAGCAGTTTATATGGGGGCCGCTCCTACAATGAGCAGTTCTTC	CASSLYGGRSYNEQFF
TRBV28	-	TRBJ2-7	-	TGTGCCAGCAGTCAACCCCGGGGGTTCTACGAGCAGTACTTC	CASSQPRGFYEQYF
TRBV7-9	-	TRBJ2-7	once	TGTGCCAGCAGCTTAGGAGGGACCTACGAGCAGTACTTC	CASSLGGTYEQYF
TRBV7-2	-	TRBJ2-1	-	TGTGCCAGCAGCCTAACGGTCGCCTACAATGAGCAGTTCTTC	CASSLTVAYNEQFF
TRBV6-5	TRBD2	TRBJ2-3	-	TGTGCCAGCAGTTACTCGACTAGCGGACTCACAGATACGCAGTATTTT	CASSYSTSGLTDTQYF
TRBV4-2	TRBD2	TRBJ2-5	-	TGTGCCAGCAGCCCCGGACTAGGGGAGAGGGCTGAGCAGTACTTC	CASSPGLGERAEQYF
TRBV19	-	TRBJ2-2	-	TGTGCCAGTAGTATGAATCCTAGCCGCCCCGGGGAGCTGTTTTTT	CASSMNPSRPGELFF
TRBV19	TRBD2	TRBJ2-7	-	TGTGCCAGCAGCTTTGGGCCTAGCGGGACCTACGAGCAGTACTTC	CASSFGPSGTYEQYF
TRBV5-3	TRBD2	TRBJ2-2	-	TGTGCCAGCAGCTTACTACGGGAGGGCACCGGGGAGCTGTTTTTT	CASSLLREGTGELFF
TRBV4-3	TRBD1	TRBJ2-1	-	TGCGCCAGCAGCCTCCCGGGACAGGGAAGCAATGAGCAGTTCTTC	CASSLPGQGSNEQFF
TRBV29-1	-	TRBJ2-2	-	TGCAGCGTTGTGGCCCGCTCCGAAGCGGGGGAGCTGTTTTTT	CSVVARSEAGELFF
TRBV27	-	TRBJ1-4	-	TGTGCCAGCAGTTTATCTTCCGGGACTAATGAAAAACTGTTTTTT	CASSLSSGTNEKLFF
TRBV27	-	TRBJ2-7	-	TGTGCCAGCAGTTCTATTACGACAGGGAGGTTTTCCTACGAGCAGTACTTC	CASSSITTGRFSYEQYF
TRBV6-4	TRBD1	TRBJ2-1	-	TGTGCCAGCAGCCGAGGACTTCAGGGGGCGGCTGAGCAGTTCTTC	CASSRGLQGAAEQFF
TRBV6-1	-	TRBJ2-2	-	TGTGCCAGCAGTGAACAGACTGAGGCCGGGGAGCTGTTTTTT	CASSEQTEAGELFF
TRBV13	TRBD2	TRBJ2-7	few	TGTGCCAGCAGCTCAAACGCGGGGGGGCGGGCCTACGAGCAGTACTTC	CASSSNAGGRAYEQYF
TRBV29-1	TRBD1	TRBJ2-7	once	TGCAGCGTCTACCAAAGCCCCGGACAGGGGGTATTGGAGCAGTACTTC	CSVYQSPGQGVLEQYF
TRBV6-1	-	TRBJ1-1	once	TGTGCCAGCAGTGAAGGTGGGGAGGCGAACACTGAAGCTTTCTTT	CASSEGGEANTEAFF
TRBV6-5	-	TRBJ1-2	-	TGTGCCAGCCGAAAAAGCGAGGGCCGCTATGGCTACACCTTC	CASRKSEGRYGYTF
TRBV7-9	-	TRBJ2-3	-	TGTGCCAGCAGCTTAGACCGGAGGGCCATTAGCACAGATACGCAGTATTTT	CASSLDRRAISTDTQYF
TRBV27	-	TRBJ2-3	-	TGTGCCAGCAGTTTATCCCAAAATAGCCGGGATACGCAGTATTTT	CASSLSQNSRDTQYF
TRBV4-1	TRBD1	TRBJ1-5	medium-sized	TGCGCCAGCAGCCGACGGACAGGGGATGGCAATCAGCCCCAGCATTTT	CASSRRTGDGNQPQHF
TRBV27	-	TRBJ2-2	few	TGTGCCAGCAGTTTATTGGTTGGGGACTCCTACAGGGGGGAGCTGTTTTTT	CASSLLVGDSYRGELFF
TRBV28	TRBD1	TRBJ2-4	-	TGTGCCAGCCGTCCCGGGACAGCAAGGAACATTCAGTACTTC	CASRPGTARNIQYF
TRBV5-6	TRBD2	TRBJ2-7	-	TGTGCCAGCAGCTTACGGACTAGCGGACCCTACGAGCAGTACTTC	CASSLRTSGPYEQYF